The T cell receptor (beta chain) described here comes from a study of CD8 T cells in ankylosing spondylitis. Regarding the study as a whole: The disease-linked clones had a CD8+ phenotype and low blood frequencies. Clones linked to disease were reported to show significant enrichment in matched ankylosing spondylitis synovial fluid.

This clonotype was counted a few times. Its antigen remains unidentified. TCRdb used MiXCR to reprocess the 5' RACE reads, holding one entry per CDR3 protein. This sample has about 310,000 distinct CDR3 sequences; less than 25% occur once, and the top ten carry 3.5% to 4.5%. CDR3 length: 11 residues. CDR1 and CDR2 (germline): MNHEY, SVGAGI. V dropped 10 bases and J dropped 4 bases, with 10 bases sitting between them. The sample was blood, either unsorted or a sorted T cell fraction (not recorded which). This receptor was taken from a female donor with ankylosing spondylitis or in good health (not recorded which). The chain is built from TRBV6-5 and TRBJ1-2; D gene ambiguous. The CDR3 sequence: CATLRGYGYTF. The CDR3 DNA follows: TGTGCCACCCTTCGGGGCTATGGCTACACCTTC.